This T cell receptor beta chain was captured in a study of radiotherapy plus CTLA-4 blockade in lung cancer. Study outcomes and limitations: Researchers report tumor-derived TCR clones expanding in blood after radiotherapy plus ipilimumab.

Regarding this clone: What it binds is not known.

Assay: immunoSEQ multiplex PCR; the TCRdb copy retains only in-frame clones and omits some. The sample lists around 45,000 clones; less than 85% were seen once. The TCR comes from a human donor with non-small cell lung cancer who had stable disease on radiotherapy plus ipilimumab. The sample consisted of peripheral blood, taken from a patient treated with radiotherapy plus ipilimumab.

CDR3 DNA sequence: TGCAGCGTTGCGGGGCAAGATAATTCACCCCTCCACTTT. This codes for CSVAGQDNSPLHF. This chain uses TRBV29-1 with TRBJ1-6, with D possibly matching TRBD1 (5 bases). Germline V CDR1 and CDR2: SQVTM, ANQGSEA. The V gene lost 4 bases and the J gene lost 5 bases, with 9 bases spanning the gap. This CDR3 is 13 amino acids long.